The rows below give T cell receptor beta chains drawn from one sample of a study of radiotherapy plus CTLA-4 blockade in lung cancer. TCRdb's table, derived via immunoSEQ multiplex PCR, lists solely in-frame clones and lacks some. The table records roughly 57,000 clones, approximately 84% of them present only once. The specimen was peripheral blood, collected from a patient treated with radiotherapy plus ipilimumab. These receptors all stem from a human donor with non-small cell lung cancer whose response to radiotherapy plus ipilimumab could not be evaluated. Each CDR3 is given with its conserved first and last residue.

V gene	J gene	CDR3 protein
TRBV18	TRBJ2-1	CASSPLLAGANNEQFF
TRBV7-2	TRBJ2-2	CASSFDGGNGELFF
TRBV5-1	TRBJ2-2	CASSSAGGHTGELFF
TRBV7-9	TRBJ2-1	CASSEGLANNEQFF
TRBV19	TRBJ2-1	CASSSQGLAGIRNEQFF
TRBV5-1	TRBJ1-1	CASRRPDREVTEAFF
TRBV5-1	TRBJ2-2	CASSLRFGRGTGELFF
TRBV7-2	TRBJ1-2	CASSSPGGGASYGYTF
TRBV11-2	TRBJ1-6	CASSLAPQGLGSPLHF
TRBV5-1	TRBJ2-1	CASSLGGVSYNEQFF
TRBV10-2	TRBJ2-5	CATGLAGAEETQYF
TRBV7-9	TRBJ2-1	CASSPGASWNEQFF
TRBV27	TRBJ2-3	CASSLVRADTQYF
TRBV5-1	TRBJ2-1	CASSLALVRGPYEQFF
TRBV6-5	TRBJ2-7	CASSYTGGEQYF
TRBV11-2	TRBJ2-1	CASSLVAGGADEQFF
TRBV6-5	TRBJ1-4	CASRYPGEKLFF
TRBV7-2	TRBJ2-3	CASSLGRGRAADTQYF
TRBV4-1	TRBJ2-1	CASSQDGGLAGNEQFF
TRBV13	TRBJ2-1	CASSLSSGGASFDEQFF
TRBV5-6	TRBJ2-2	CASSLVGGSGTGELFF
TRBV5-5	TRBJ1-6	CASRDRGPSSYNSPLHF
TRBV6-5	TRBJ2-2	CASRGGDSYTGELFF
TRBV19	TRBJ1-2	CASSTAGAQGKYGYTF
TRBV28	TRBJ1-5	CASSAVTGGLEPQHF
TRBV2	TRBJ1-1	CASSEEHLTEAFF
TRBV4-1	TRBJ2-3	CASSGGATDTQYF
TRBV7-2	TRBJ1-2	CASTFIQGNYGYTF
TRBV5-1	TRBJ2-1	CASSLGLAERDEQFF
TRBV5-4	TRBJ1-1	CASSRGQNTEAFF
TRBV18	TRBJ1-2	CASSPSGGLNYGYTF
TRBV9	TRBJ1-5	CASSSGVGGAYQPQHF
TRBV13	TRBJ1-2	CASSLAPGPAYGYTF
TRBV19	TRBJ2-7	CASSRGTSRSYEQYF
TRBV7-2	TRBJ1-5	CASSPGQGAQPQHF
TRBV11-2	TRBJ1-6	CASSFEQNNSPLHF
TRBV7-2	TRBJ2-5	CASSFSGSGAGGETQYF
TRBV4-3	TRBJ2-5	CASSPSGLAGGIQYF
TRBV7-2	TRBJ1-6	CASSSAGTGNSPLHF
TRBV2	TRBJ2-2	CASRGTGNTGELFF
TRBV4-1	TRBJ2-3	CASSQVRGGDTQYF
TRBV7-2	TRBJ2-3	CASRPTDRPDTQYF